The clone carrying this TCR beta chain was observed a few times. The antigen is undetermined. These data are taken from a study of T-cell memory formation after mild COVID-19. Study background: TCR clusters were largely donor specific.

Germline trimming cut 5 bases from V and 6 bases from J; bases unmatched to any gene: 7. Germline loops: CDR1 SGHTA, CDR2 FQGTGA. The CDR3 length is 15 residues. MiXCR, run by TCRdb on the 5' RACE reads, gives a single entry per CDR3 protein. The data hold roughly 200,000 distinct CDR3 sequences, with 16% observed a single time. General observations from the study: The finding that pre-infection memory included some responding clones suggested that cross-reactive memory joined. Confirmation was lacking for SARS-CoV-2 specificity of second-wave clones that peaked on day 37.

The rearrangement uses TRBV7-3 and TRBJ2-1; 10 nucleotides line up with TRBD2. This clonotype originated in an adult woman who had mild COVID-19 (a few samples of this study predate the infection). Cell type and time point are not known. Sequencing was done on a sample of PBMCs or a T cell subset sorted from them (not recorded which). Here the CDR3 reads CASSPGLAVTNEQFF. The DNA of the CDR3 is TGTGCCAGCAGCCCCGGACTAGCGGTTACCAATGAGCAGTTCTTC.